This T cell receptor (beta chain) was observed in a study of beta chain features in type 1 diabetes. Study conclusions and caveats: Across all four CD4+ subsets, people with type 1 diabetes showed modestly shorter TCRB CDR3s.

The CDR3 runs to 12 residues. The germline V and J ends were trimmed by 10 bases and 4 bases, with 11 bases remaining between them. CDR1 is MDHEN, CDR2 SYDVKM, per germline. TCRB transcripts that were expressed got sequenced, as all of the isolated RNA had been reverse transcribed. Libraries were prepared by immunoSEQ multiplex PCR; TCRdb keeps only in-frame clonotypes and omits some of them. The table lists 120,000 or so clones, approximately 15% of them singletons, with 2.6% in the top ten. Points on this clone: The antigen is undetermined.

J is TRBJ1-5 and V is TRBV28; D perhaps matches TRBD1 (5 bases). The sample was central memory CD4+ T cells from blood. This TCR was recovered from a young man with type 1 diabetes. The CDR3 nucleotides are TGTGCCATCGGGACGGGGAATCAGCCCCAGCATTTT. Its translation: CAIGTGNQPQHF.